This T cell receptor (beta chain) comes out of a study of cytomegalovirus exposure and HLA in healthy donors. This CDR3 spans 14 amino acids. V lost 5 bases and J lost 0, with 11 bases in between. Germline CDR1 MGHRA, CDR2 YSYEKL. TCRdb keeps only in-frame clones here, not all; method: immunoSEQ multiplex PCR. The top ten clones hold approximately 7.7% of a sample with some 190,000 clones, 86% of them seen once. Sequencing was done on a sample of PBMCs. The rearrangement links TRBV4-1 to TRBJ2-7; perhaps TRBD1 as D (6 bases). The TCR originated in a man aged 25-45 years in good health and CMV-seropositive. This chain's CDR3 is CASSLPDSSYEQYF. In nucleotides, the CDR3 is TGCGCCAGCAGCTTACCGGACAGCTCCTACGAGCAGTACTTC.